The 23 T cell receptor beta chains in this list originate from one sample, sequenced in a study of cytotoxic CD8 clonotypes in ibrutinib-treated CLL (dated by TCRdb to the early 2020s). To prepare the library, the immunoSEQ multiplex PCR assay was applied. TCRdb provides this immuneACCESS table in a form limited to in-frame rearrangements. Some clones are lacking; in checked studies, under half of them reflect an unresolved V gene, and why the rest are absent is not known. The sample contains around 140,000 clones, 70% to 90% of them found a single time. The ten top clones hold roughly 2% of the sample. The time point label of this sample denotes: approximately 2 years on ibrutinib. This sample comprised PBMCs, obtained after 24 months of ibrutinib treatment. The receptors derive from a human donor with chronic lymphocytic leukemia.

The chain combines TRBV7-3 with TRBJ1-1, with D maybe TRBD1 (6 bases). This CDR3 has 14 residues. Germline V gene data show CDR1 as SGHTA and CDR2 as FQGTGA. V was cut by 6 bases and J by 0 bases, with 11 bases left in between. CDR3 in DNA: TGTGCCAGCAGGCCCACAGGGATGAACACTGAAGCTTTCTTT. It codes for CASRPTGMNTEAFF.

This chain joins TRBV6-1 and TRBJ2-1; 7 nucleotides align to TRBD1. The CDR3 consists of 15 residues. V trimming: 6 bases; J trimming: 7 bases; junction bases outside the gene matches: 12. CDR1 is MNHNS, CDR2 SASEGT, per germline. CDR3 loop: CASRERQGRRNEQFF. The CDR3, as DNA: TGTGCCAGCAGAGAGCGACAGGGTCGGAGGAATGAGCAGTTCTTC.

The table lists this clone with a count of one. V usage is TRBV28 and J usage is TRBJ1-2, with 7 nucleotides matching TRBD1. V lost 1 base to trimming and J lost 7 bases; unmatched junction nucleotides: 3. The CDR3 spans 13 residues. The germline gives CDR1 MDHEN, CDR2 SYDVKM. This chain's CDR3 is CASSLFPGGGYTF. CDR3 coding DNA: TGTGCCAGCAGTTTATTCCCAGGGGGTGGCTACACCTTC.

The chain is built from TRBV7-2 and TRBJ1-2; 7 nucleotides agree with TRBD1. The CDR3 loop spans 14 amino acids. Germline V gives CDR1 SGHTA, CDR2 FQGNSA. Trimming at V came to 4 bases and at J to 3 bases, leaving 5 bases not matched to a gene. CDR3 in DNA: TGTGCCAGCAGCTCCGGCAGGGGGGACTATGGCTACACCTTC. Protein: CASSSGRGDYGYTF.

The J gene is TRBJ1-1, the V gene TRBV18, with D hard to call. There are 14 residues in the CDR3. V shed 6 bases and J shed 0 bases, with 11 bases lying between them. Per the germline V gene, CDR1 is KGHSH and CDR2 is LQKENI. The CDR3 region is CASSPTTLNTEAFF. CDR3 sequence (DNA): TGTGCCAGCTCCCCTACCACCTTGAACACTGAAGCTTTCTTT.

This clone has just a few counts. The V gene is TRBV5-1, the J gene TRBJ1-1; D possibly corresponds to TRBD1 (5 bases). The CDR3 has 17 amino acids. V was clipped by 6 bases and J by 6 bases, with 27 bases between them. Germline CDR1 reads SGHRS; CDR2 reads YFSETQ. CDR3 DNA: TGCGCCAGCACCCCCGGTATGGGGCGCGTTATCTCCCCTGAAGCTTTCTTT. Protein sequence: CASTPGMGRVISPEAFF.

The chain couples TRBV5-1 to TRBJ2-5; no reliable D call. The V gene lost 2 bases and the J gene lost 3 bases, with 11 bases spanning the gap. Germline V gene lookup returns CDR1 SGHRS and CDR2 YFSETQ. CDR3 length equals 14 residues. The CDR3 bases are TGCGCCAGCAGCTTCATGGACGGAAAAGAGACCCAGTACTTC. Translation gives CASSFMDGKETQYF.

This chain connects TRBV7-8 to TRBJ2-5, with D perhaps being TRBD1 or TRBD2 (6 bases each). Germline CDR1 and CDR2: SGHVS and FQNEAQ. The CDR3 has 16 amino acids. The ends were cut back, 5 bases at V and 4 bases at J, with 20 bases in the middle. The CDR3 nucleotides are TGTGCCAGCAGCGTTAGGCTCGGGGGCGCAAGAGAGACCCAGTACTTC. As protein: CASSVRLGGARETQYF. Full variable domain (missing parts from reference TRBV7-8 and TRBJ2-5): GAGVSQSPRYKVAKRGQDVALRCDPISGHVSLFWYQQALGQGPEFLTYFQNEAQLDKSGLPSDRFFAERPEGSVSTLKIQRTQQEDSAVYLCASSVRLGGARETQYFGPGTRLLVL.

The genes are TRBV12-5 and TRBJ2-7; tentative D call: TRBD1 (5 bases). CDR3 size: 19 residues. Germline V gives CDR1 LGHNT, CDR2 FRNRAP. Trimming removed 3 bases at V and 1 base at J, with 25 bases between. The CDR3 region has the DNA TGTGCTAGTGGTTTCCCTTCGAGAGCGAGTAGGGGCAGGTCCTACGAGCAGTACTTC. Translation gives CASGFPSRASRGRSYEQYF. Full variable domain (missing parts from reference TRBV12-5 and TRBJ2-7): DARVTQTPRHKVTEMGQEVTMRCQPILGHNTVFWYRQTMMQGLELLAYFRNRAPLDDSGMPKDRFSAEMPDATLATLKIQPSEPRDSAVYFCASGFPSRASRGRSYEQYFGPGTRLTVT.

The rearrangement uses TRBV11-3 and TRBJ2-1, with unresolved D. CDR3 length equals 14 residues. The germline gives CDR1 SGHNT, CDR2 YENEEA. V lost 5 bases and J 6 bases, leaving 14 bases between the germline ends. This CDR3 reads CASSGLGVGNEQFF. The CDR3 DNA is TGTGCCAGCAGCGGGCTAGGTGTCGGCAATGAGCAGTTCTTC.

CDR3 sequence: CASSNNRGLKDYTF. The CDR3 DNA follows: TGTGCCAGCTCAAACAACAGGGGCCTAAAAGACTACACCTTC. The V and J genes are TRBV18 and TRBJ1-2, with TRBD1 matching over 7 bases. J lost 10 bases, V lost 5 bases, and 13 bases had no gene match. From germline, CDR1 is KGHSH and CDR2 LQKENI. The CDR3 extends over 14 amino acids.

This clone was detected once. The rearrangement joins TRBV4-1 to TRBJ1-4, with D hard to call. The CDR3 spans 17 residues. The ends were cut back, 7 bases at V and 7 bases at J, with 25 bases in the middle. Germline CDR1 MGHRA, CDR2 YSYEKL. The CDR3 sequence is CASNSRATKKAGEKLFF. CDR3 coding DNA: TGCGCCAGCAACTCCCGAGCAACGAAGAAAGCAGGTGAAAAACTGTTTTTT.

This chain links TRBV5-4 with TRBJ2-7; 9 nucleotides line up with TRBD1. CDR3 length: 14 residues. Trimming cost V 3 bases and J 6 bases; bases outside gene matches: 7. Germline V lookup: CDR1 SGHNT, CDR2 YYREEE (reference sequence). The CDR3 bases are TGTGCCAGCAGCTCACAGGGGGCACGGGGCGAGCAGTACTTC. Its translation: CASSSQGARGEQYF. The entire variable domain, with the rest obtained from reference TRBV5-4 and TRBJ2-7, is as follows: ETGVTQSPTHLIKTRGQQVTLRCSSQSGHNTVSWYQQALGQGPQFIFQYYREEENGRGNFPPRFSGLQFPNYSSELNVNALELDDSALYLCASSSQGARGEQYFGPGTRLTVT.

The CDR3 spells CASSRDLPYEQYF. CDR3 DNA sequence: TGTGCCAGCAGCCGGGATCTCCCCTACGAGCAGTACTTC. The chain employs TRBV7-2 and TRBJ2-7; possible D gene TRBD2, 5 bases. CDR1 is SGHTA and CDR2 is FQGNSA in the germline V gene. This CDR3 spans 13 amino acids. Trimming pared 5 bases from V and 2 bases from J, leaving 10 bases between. The full variable domain, in which reference TRBV7-2 and TRBJ2-7 provide the parts outside the CDR3, is GAGVSQSPSNKVTEKGKDVELRCDPISGHTALYWYRQSLGQGLEFLIYFQGNSAPDKSGLPSDRFSAERTGGSVSTLTIQRTQQEDSAVYLCASSRDLPYEQYFGPGTRLTVT.

The chain employs TRBV4-1 and TRBJ1-2; D is unresolved. The CDR3 is 14 residues long. Trimming removed 1 base from V and 4 bases from J, with 10 bases in between. Germline CDR1 and CDR2: MGHRA and YSYEKL. As DNA, the CDR3 is TGCGCCAGCAGCCAAGCACCCGAACTCTATGGCTACACCTTC. It yields the protein CASSQAPELYGYTF.

This sequence joins TRBV7-2 and TRBJ1-5, with 8 bases that match TRBD1. The V segment lost 3 bases and the J segment 6 bases; nucleotides outside the gene matches: 7. Germline loops: CDR1 SGHTA, CDR2 FQGNSA. The CDR3 extends over 15 amino acids. The CDR3 loop is CASSFGQGGSQPQHF. CDR3 DNA sequence: TGTGCCAGCAGCTTCGGACAGGGAGGAAGTCAGCCCCAGCATTTT.

The chain couples TRBV9 to TRBJ1-2, with 7 bases matching TRBD1. The junction had 4 bases not matched to a gene; V was cut back by 4 bases and J by 4 bases. Germline CDR1 and CDR2: SGDLS and YYNGEE. The CDR3 length is 13 residues. The CDR3 here is CASSTGASYGYTF. CDR3 in DNA: TGTGCCAGCAGCACAGGGGCATCCTATGGCTACACCTTC.

The chain is built from TRBV7-2 and TRBJ2-2, with 9 bases matching TRBD1. The length of the CDR3 is 14 residues. V lost 5 bases, J lost 7 bases, and 5 bases stayed unmatched. Germline loops: CDR1 SGHTA, CDR2 FQGNSA. The CDR3 DNA reads as TGTGCCAGCAGCAAGGACAGGGGAGGCGGGGAGCTGTTTTTT. Its translation: CASSKDRGGGELFF. The entire variable domain, with the rest obtained from reference TRBV7-2 and TRBJ2-2, is as follows: GAGVSQSPSNKVTEKGKDVELRCDPISGHTALYWYRQSLGQGLEFLIYFQGNSAPDKSGLPSDRFSAERTGGSVSTLTIQRTQQEDSAVYLCASSKDRGGGELFFGEGSRLTVL.

The V gene is TRBV18, the J gene TRBJ1-2; D unresolved. The germline V gene encodes CDR1 KGHSH and CDR2 LQKENI. CDR3 size: 14 residues. Trimming stripped 8 bases from V and 1 base from J, with 14 bases between. DNA for the CDR3: TGTGCCAGCCGAGAAACCGGGGTTAACTATGGCTACACCTTC. This codes for CASRETGVNYGYTF.

V usage is TRBV28 and J usage is TRBJ1-2; D uncertain. The length of the CDR3 is 12 residues. Trimming left V 3 bases short and J 3 bases short, with 5 bases between. Germline assignment: CDR1 MDHEN and CDR2 SYDVKM. The DNA for the CDR3 is TGTGCCAGCAGTTTTAAGGACTATGGCTACACCTTC. This codes for CASSFKDYGYTF.

V and J are TRBV4-2 and TRBJ2-1, with 7 bases lining up with TRBD2. The trim removed 1 base at V and 3 bases at J, leaving 3 bases unmatched. The CDR3 runs 15 residues. Germline-derived CDR1 and CDR2 are LGHNA and YNFKEQ. The CDR3 reads CASSQVGGSYNEQFF. The CDR3 DNA reads as TGTGCCAGCAGCCAAGTTGGCGGGAGCTACAATGAGCAGTTCTTC.

The chain is built from TRBV9 and TRBJ1-6; D is unclear. The CDR3 runs 14 residues. Germline values: CDR1 SGDLS, CDR2 YYNGEE. The V end lost 5 bases, the J end lost 2 bases, and 8 bases lay between the germline ends. CDR3 coding DNA: TGTGCCAGCAGGGCCGGGACCTATAATTCACCCCTCCACTTT. Translation gives CASRAGTYNSPLHF.

This sequence joins TRBV19 and TRBJ1-6, with D possibly being TRBD1 (5 bases). The length of the CDR3 is 16 residues. V dropped 5 bases and J dropped 7 bases, with 18 bases sitting between them. Germline CDR1 and CDR2: LNHDA and SQIVND (reference sequence). The CDR3 region has the DNA TGTGCCAGTAGTGTCTCAGGGACGGCGCGCAATTCACCCCTCCACTTT. This gives the protein CASSVSGTARNSPLHF.